Listed below are T cell receptor beta chains from one sample, sequenced in a study of graft-versus-host responses after intestinal transplantation. TCRdb's copy holds only in-frame clones and misses some; the assay was immunoSEQ multiplex PCR. This repertoire shows 9,500 to 12,000 clones, over 60% found once; its top ten account for around 35%. The input for sequencing was PBMCs, taken about 490 days after intestinal transplant. These receptors were obtained from a human patient who received an intestinal transplant, so some T cells may come from the graft donor. CDR3s include the opening cysteine and the closing phenylalanine or tryptophan. D genes are given only for firm matches. A clone size is listed for some rows: how often the clone was seen (once, few, many), or a class if it is expanded.

size: NA; J: TRBJ2-3; V: TRBV7-3; D: NA; DNA: TGTGCCAGCAGCAACTATCCCGGCACAGATACGCAGTATTTT; CDR3: CASSNYPGTDTQYF
size: NA; J: TRBJ2-3; V: TRBV6-5; D: NA; DNA: TGTGCCAGCAGTTACTCTTCAGGGCTTGTCACAGATACGCAGTATTTT; CDR3: CASSYSSGLVTDTQYF
size: medium-sized; J: TRBJ1-1; V: TRBV19; D: NA; DNA: TGTGCCAGTAGGGCACATGGAGGGGACACTGAAGCTTTCTTT; CDR3: CASRAHGGDTEAFF
size: large; J: TRBJ2-2; V: TRBV9; D: TRBD2; DNA: TGTGCCAGCAGAGCCAGCGGGAGGGGGACCGGGGAGCTGTTTTTT; CDR3: CASRASGRGTGELFF
size: NA; J: TRBJ1-4; V: TRBV25-1; D: NA; DNA: TGTGCCAGCAGTGAAATACGACTGGGAACGAATGAAAAACTGTTTTTT; CDR3: CASSEIRLGTNEKLFF
size: NA; J: TRBJ2-3; V: TRBV30; D: NA; DNA: TGTGCCTGGAGTCAAAGGGGTACGCAGTATTTT; CDR3: CAWSQRGTQYF
size: NA; J: TRBJ2-5; V: TRBV5-4; D: NA; DNA: TGTGCCAGCAGCTTGCGGCTAGGAAAAGAGACCCAGTACTTC; CDR3: CASSLRLGKETQYF
size: NA; J: TRBJ2-3; V: TRBV9; D: NA; DNA: TGTGCCAGCAGCCCCCGAAGTGACGGAGATACGCAGTATTTT; CDR3: CASSPRSDGDTQYF
size: few; J: TRBJ2-2; V: TRBV10-3; D: NA; DNA: TGTGCCATCAGTGGGGGGGTCCTCGACACCGGGGAGCTGTTTTTT; CDR3: CAISGGVLDTGELFF
size: NA; J: TRBJ2-3; V: TRBV5-1; D: NA; DNA: TGCGCCAGCAGCCAACAGGCCGCCACAGATACGCAGTATTTT; CDR3: CASSQQAATDTQYF
size: NA; J: TRBJ2-7; V: TRBV30; D: TRBD1; DNA: TGTGCCTGGAGTGGTGGGACAGGGCTGAACGAGCAGTACTTC; CDR3: CAWSGGTGLNEQYF
size: NA; J: TRBJ2-7; V: TRBV5-4; D: TRBD2; DNA: TGTGCCAGCAGCCAAGTTAGCGGGGTCCGGTACGAGCAGTACTTC; CDR3: CASSQVSGVRYEQYF
size: NA; J: TRBJ2-7; V: TRBV6-1; D: TRBD1; DNA: TGTGCCAGCAGTGAAGAGACAGGGGGCTCCTACGAGCAGTACTTC; CDR3: CASSEETGGSYEQYF
size: once; J: TRBJ2-1; V: TRBV29-1; D: NA; DNA: TGCAGCCTGACTAGGGGTGGCGATGAGCAGTTCTTC; CDR3: CSLTRGGDEQFF
size: NA; J: TRBJ2-3; V: TRBV21-1; D: NA; DNA: TGTGCCAGCAGCAAAGGGGGGGCTAGCGGAGATACGCAGTATTTT; CDR3: CASSKGGASGDTQYF
size: NA; J: TRBJ2-3; V: TRBV7-3; D: NA; DNA: TGTGCCAGCAGCTTAAGCGGGAGCACAGATACGCAGTATTTT; CDR3: CASSLSGSTDTQYF
size: NA; J: TRBJ2-5; V: TRBV30; D: NA; DNA: TGTGCCTGGAGTCGCGGAACGGACCAAGAGACCCAGTACTTC; CDR3: CAWSRGTDQETQYF
size: NA; J: TRBJ1-1; V: TRBV7-2; D: NA; DNA: TGTGCCAGCAGCTTTTCAGTGTGGGGGACTGAAGCTTTCTTT; CDR3: CASSFSVWGTEAFF
size: NA; J: TRBJ1-4; V: TRBV5-1; D: NA; DNA: TGCGCCAGCAGCTTGGGGGCCAGGGGTACTAATGAAAAACTGTTTTTT; CDR3: CASSLGARGTNEKLFF
size: NA; J: TRBJ1-5; V: TRBV12-5; D: TRBD1; DNA: TGTGCTAGTGGACGGGGACAGGCCAATCAGCCCCAGCATTTT; CDR3: CASGRGQANQPQHF
size: NA; J: TRBJ1-4; V: TRBV6-5; D: NA; DNA: TGTGCCAGCAGTCAGACAGGCGCGCGGGAAAAACTGTTTTTT; CDR3: CASSQTGAREKLFF
size: NA; J: TRBJ2-7; V: TRBV4-1; D: TRBD2; DNA: TGCGCCAGCAGCCAGGGGACTAGCGGATTTTCCTACGAGCAGTACTTC; CDR3: CASSQGTSGFSYEQYF